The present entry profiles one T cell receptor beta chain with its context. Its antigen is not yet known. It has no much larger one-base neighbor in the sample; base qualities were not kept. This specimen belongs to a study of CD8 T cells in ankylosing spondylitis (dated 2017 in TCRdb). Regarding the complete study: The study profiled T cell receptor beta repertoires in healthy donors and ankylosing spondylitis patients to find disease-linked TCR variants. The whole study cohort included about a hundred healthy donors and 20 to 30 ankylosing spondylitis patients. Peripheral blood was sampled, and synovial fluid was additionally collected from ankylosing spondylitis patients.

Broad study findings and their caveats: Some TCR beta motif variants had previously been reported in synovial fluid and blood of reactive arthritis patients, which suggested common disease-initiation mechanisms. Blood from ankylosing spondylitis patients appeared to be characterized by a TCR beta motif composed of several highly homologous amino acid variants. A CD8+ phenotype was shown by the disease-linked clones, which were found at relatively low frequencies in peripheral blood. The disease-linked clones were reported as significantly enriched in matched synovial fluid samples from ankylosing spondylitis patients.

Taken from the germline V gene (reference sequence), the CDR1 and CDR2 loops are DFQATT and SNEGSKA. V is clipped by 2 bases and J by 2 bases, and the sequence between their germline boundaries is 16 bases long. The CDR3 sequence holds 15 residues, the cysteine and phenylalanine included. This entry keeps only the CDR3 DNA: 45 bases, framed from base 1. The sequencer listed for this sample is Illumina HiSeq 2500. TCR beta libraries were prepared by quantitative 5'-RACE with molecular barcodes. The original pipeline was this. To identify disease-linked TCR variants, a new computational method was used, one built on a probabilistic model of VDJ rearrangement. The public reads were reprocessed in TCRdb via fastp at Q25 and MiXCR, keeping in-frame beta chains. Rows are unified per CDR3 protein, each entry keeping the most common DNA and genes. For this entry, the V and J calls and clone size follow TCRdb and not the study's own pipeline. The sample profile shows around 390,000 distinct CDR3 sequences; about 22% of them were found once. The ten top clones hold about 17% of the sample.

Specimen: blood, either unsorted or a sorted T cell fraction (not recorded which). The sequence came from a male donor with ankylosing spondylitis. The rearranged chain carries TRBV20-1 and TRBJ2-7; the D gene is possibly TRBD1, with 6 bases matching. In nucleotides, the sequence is TGCAGTGCTAGACAGGACAGCGAGATCCCCTACGAGCAGTACTTC. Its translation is CSARQDSEIPYEQYF.